The 16 T cell receptor beta chains in this list originate from one sample, sequenced in a study of blood T cell repertoires in COVID-19. Clones were sequenced by immunoSEQ multiplex PCR, and TCRdb holds only the in-frame ones, with some missing. The repertoire consists of 250,000 or so clones, with approximately 80% occurring once and the leading ten covering around 3.3%. Material: peripheral blood. The source of these receptors is a woman between 18 and 29 years old with acute or convalescent COVID-19.

The chain links TRBV7-2 to TRBJ2-3; 12 bases line up with TRBD2. Germline CDR1 SGHTA, CDR2 FQGNSA. The CDR3 loop spans 17 amino acids. V shed 5 bases, J shed 4 bases, and the junction held 10 bases outside the gene matches. CDR3 nucleotide sequence: TGTGCCAGCAGCCCCCGGCTAGCGGGAGGGCGGGCAGATACGCAGTATTTT. Its protein is CASSPRLAGGRADTQYF. The full variable domain, its missing parts supplied by reference TRBV7-2 and TRBJ2-3, is GAGVSQSPSNKVTEKGKDVELRCDPISGHTALYWYRQSLGQGLEFLIYFQGNSAPDKSGLPSDRFSAERTGGSVSTLTIQRTQQEDSAVYLCASSPRLAGGRADTQYFGPGTRLTVL.

The V gene is TRBV30, the J gene TRBJ2-1; 7 bases agree with TRBD2. J gave up 7 bases and V 3 bases, and 12 bases lay outside the gene matches. This CDR3 is built from 15 residues. Per germline, CDR1 GTSNPN and CDR2 SVGIG (reference sequence). DNA for the CDR3: TGTGCCTGGAGGGGGCGGTTAGCGGGCGATAATGAGCAGTTCTTC. Amino acids: CAWRGRLAGDNEQFF.

This clone was counted a few times. The gene calls are TRBV11-2 and TRBJ1-5; maybe TRBD1 (5 bases). Deletions cut 2 bases from V and 9 bases from J, with 11 bases between. The CDR3 has 13 amino acids. Germline V gene sequence: CDR1 SGHAT, CDR2 FQNNGV. The CDR3 protein is CASSLNLGAPQHF. CDR3 in DNA: TGTGCCAGCAGCTTAAATCTTGGGGCGCCCCAGCATTTT.

The chain carries TRBV16 and TRBJ1-2; D gene ambiguous. The V and J ends lost 0 bases and 7 bases respectively, with 6 bases between them. Germline assignment: CDR1 KGHSY and CDR2 FQNENV. There are 12 residues in the CDR3. CDR3 loop: CASSQSASGYTF. As DNA, the CDR3 is TGTGCCAGCAGCCAATCGGCCAGTGGCTACACCTTC. Full variable domain (remainder filled in from reference TRBV16 and TRBJ1-2): GEEVAQTPKHLVRGEGQKAKLYCAPIKGHSYVFWYQQVLKNEFKFLISFQNENVFDETGMPKERFSAKCLPNSPCSLEIQATKLEDSAVYFCASSQSASGYTFGSGTRLTVV.

This rearrangement joins TRBV10-3 to TRBJ2-7; D might be TRBD2 (6 bases). The V gene lost 6 bases and the J gene lost 5 bases, with 14 bases spanning the gap. The germline V gene has CDR1 ENHRY and CDR2 SYGVKD. This CDR3 contains 13 residues. CDR3 nucleotide sequence: TGTGCCATCAGGGGGGGTATCGGGGACGAGCAGTACTTC. It codes for CAIRGGIGDEQYF.

J is TRBJ1-3 and V is TRBV19; TRBD1 might be the D (5 bases). V lost 6 bases and J lost 2, with 17 bases in between. This CDR3 comprises 16 residues. Germline V lookup: CDR1 LNHDA, CDR2 SQIVND (reference sequence). The DNA for the CDR3 is TGTGCCAGTAGCCTGTCTAGCGGGGGAACTGGAAACACCATATATTTT. This translates into CASSLSSGGTGNTIYF.

J is TRBJ1-2 and V is TRBV14, with TRBD1 as a possible D gene (6 bases). CDR3 size: 13 residues. In germline, CDR1 is SGHDN, CDR2 FVKESK. Between the trimmed V and J ends, which lost 5 bases and 4 bases, there was a span of 11 bases. CDR3 protein: CASSGHRAYGYTF. CDR3 nucleotides: TGTGCCAGCAGCGGGCACAGGGCCTATGGCTACACCTTC.

Worth noting for this clone: Germline and junction disagree at one end, which may indicate a read error. The rearrangement links TRBV18 to TRBJ2-7; 7 nucleotides line up with TRBD2. This CDR3 is built from 13 residues. Germline V gene lookup returns CDR1 KGHSH and CDR2 LQKENI. CDR3 in DNA: TGTGCCAGCTCACCACCGCTCCGCGGGAGACCCACCTTC. This sequence encodes CASSPPLRGRPTF.

This chain connects TRBV28 to TRBJ2-1, with 7 bases lining up with TRBD1. The CDR3 covers 13 residues. Per germline, CDR1 MDHEN and CDR2 SYDVKM. Trimming took 10 bases from V and 3 from J; bases not matched to a gene: 6. Here the CDR3 reads CATGTEVYNEQFF. The CDR3, as DNA: TGTGCCACCGGGACAGAGGTCTACAATGAGCAGTTCTTC.

The V and J genes are TRBV6-5 and TRBJ2-7; no firm D call. Germline V gives CDR1 MNHEY, CDR2 SVGAGI. The V end lost 4 bases, the J end lost 3 bases, and 4 bases lay between the germline ends. The CDR3 has 11 residues. DNA of the CDR3: TGTGCCAGCAGTTCCAACTACGAGCAGTACTTC. The encoded protein is CASSSNYEQYF.

This chain connects TRBV27 to TRBJ2-5; TRBD1 matches 7 bases. The CDR3 length is 14 residues. V was pared by 5 bases and J by 5 bases, with 8 bases of the junction left unmatched. Germline loops: CDR1 MNHEY, CDR2 SMNVEV (reference sequence). The CDR3 sequence: CASSPQGTRETQYF. The CDR3 DNA is TGTGCCAGCAGTCCACAGGGGACACGGGAGACCCAGTACTTC.

V gene TRBV18 combines with J gene TRBJ1-4; TRBD1 might be the D (5 bases). The CDR3 totals 12 residues. Germline values: CDR1 KGHSH, CDR2 LQKENI. V gave up 3 bases and J gave up 8 bases, with 7 bases separating them. The DNA of the CDR3 is TGTGCCAGCTCACCGGGACTAGAAAAACTGTTTTTT. Protein product: CASSPGLEKLFF.

The chain recombines TRBV6-4 with TRBJ2-2; TRBD2 matches at 10 bases. CDR3 size: 16 residues. Germline V CDR1 and CDR2: MRHNA, SNTAGT. V lost 0 bases and J lost 3; bases outside the gene matches: 1. CDR3 loop: CASSDSAGGHTGELFF. CDR3 bases: TGTGCCAGCAGTGACTCAGCGGGAGGGCACACCGGGGAGCTGTTTTTT.

The chain combines TRBV7-3 with TRBJ2-4; 13 bases align to TRBD2. The CDR3 has 17 amino acids. V gave up 0 bases and J gave up 8 bases; unmatched junction bases: 7. Germline assignment: CDR1 SGHTA and CDR2 FQGTGA. The CDR3 region has the DNA TGTGCCAGCAGCTTAACAGGACTAGCGGGAGATGCGGACATTCAGTACTTC. It codes for CASSLTGLAGDADIQYF.

This sequence joins TRBV4-1 and TRBJ2-1, with 8 bases identical to TRBD1. This CDR3 region has 16 residues. J lost 6 bases, V lost 3 bases, and 10 bases had no gene match. Germline-derived CDR1 and CDR2 are MGHRA and YSYEKL. The DNA of the CDR3 is TGCGCCAGCAGCCATGACAGGGGTTTGGTTGGCAATGAGCAGTTCTTC. This codes for CASSHDRGLVGNEQFF.

This clone was observed a few times. The chain recombines TRBV6-2 or TRBV6-3 with TRBJ1-1; D may be TRBD1 (6 bases). Trimming took 2 bases from V and 9 from J, leaving 10 bases between them. This CDR3 comprises 12 residues. The germline CDR1 and CDR2 sequences are MNHEY and SVGEGT. CDR3 residues: CASSYPQGQAFF. In nucleotides, the CDR3 is TGTGCCAGCAGTTACCCACAGGGTCAAGCTTTCTTT.